This T cell receptor (beta chain) was obtained from a study of early T cells in non-severe SARS-CoV-2 infection. This clonotype was seen repeatedly, ten times or more. Separate cDNA molecules each had unique molecular identifiers attached to them. One entry per CDR3 protein, called by TCRdb with MiXCR from the 5' RACE reads. The repertoire includes tens of thousands of distinct CDR3 sequences, roughly 8.2% of them detected once, and 4% to 5.5% sits in the top ten. Trimming cost V 5 bases and J 4 bases; bases outside gene matches: 8. The CDR3 length is 14 residues. Sequencing input: whole blood. This receptor was identified in an adult who was a healthcare worker with PCR-confirmed SARS-CoV-2 infection or an uninfected control (not recorded which). This chain uses TRBV12-3 or TRBV12-4 with TRBJ2-7; 7 nucleotides match TRBD1. For the CDR3, the DNA is TGTGCCAGCAGTCCGACCCGGGACAGTTACGAGCAGTACTTC. Its protein product is CASSPTRDSYEQYF.